This T cell receptor beta chain appears in the sequencing data of a study of shared clonotypes between healthy human individuals. Findings and caveats of the study: In a few donors, about 5% of naive CD4 clonotypes appeared in common.

CDR1 LNHDA and CDR2 SQIVND come from the germline V gene (reference sequence). CDR3 length: 13 residues. V lost 5 bases and J lost 4, with 12 bases in between. The protocol was immunoSEQ multiplex PCR, while the TCRdb copy is restricted to in-frame clones and leaves out a portion. The table shows about 2 million clones, with 85% to 95% occurring only once. CD8 cells classed as naive were CD45RO-negative and positively selected for CCR7, excluding terminally differentiated effector memory CD45RA+ cells. Details on this clone: Its antigen remains unknown.

The chain is built from TRBV19 and TRBJ2-7; D is unclear. Sequencing input: naive CD8+ T cells sorted from blood. The receptor comes from a man aged 18 to 30 in good health. The CDR3 spells CASSPSFGYEQYF. CDR3 coding DNA: TGTGCCAGTAGTCCCTCGTTCGGGTACGAGCAGTACTTC.